The source of this T cell receptor beta chain is a study of blood T cell repertoires in COVID-19. Whole-study context: COVID-19 samples from acute and convalescent phases originated in the United States, Italy and Spain. The analysed material was cDNA or gDNA that came from T cells, B-cell-depleted T cells, or PBMCs.

The method was immunoSEQ multiplex PCR; TCRdb's version includes in-frame clones alone and lacks a portion of them. The sample has about 100,000 clones, 80% seen once. Germline V gene data show CDR1 as SGDLS and CDR2 as YYNGEE. The V end was cut by 6 bases, the J end by 6 bases, with 19 bases between. There are 14 residues in the CDR3. The source material was peripheral blood. The gene calls are TRBV9 and TRBJ2-7; D may be TRBD1 (6 bases). This receptor was taken from a man between 65 and 85 years old with active or convalescent COVID-19. The CDR3 reads CASTRDTDFGEQYF. As DNA, the CDR3 is TGTGCCAGCACCAGGGACACAGACTTTGGCGAGCAGTACTTC.